These T cell receptor beta chains were read from a single sample in a study of glioma-infiltrating T cells after dendritic cell vaccination. TCRdb keeps only in-frame clones here, not all; method: immunoSEQ multiplex PCR. This table holds roughly 88,000 clones, 75% to 85% found once. The sequencing here drew on blood, taken after dendritic cell vaccination. The receptors shown here come from a human donor with glioblastoma. Both conserved end residues are part of each CDR3.

j_call,v_call,cdr3_aa
TRBJ2-1,TRBV11-2,CASSFSGYNEQFF
TRBJ2-1,TRBV9,CASSVVGLAGYEQFF
TRBJ2-1,TRBV5-4,CASSWGDFRQFF
TRBJ1-4,TRBV27,CASSITSSGAANEKLFF
TRBJ1-2,TRBV27,CASSFRGQGGGYTF
TRBJ2-3,TRBV7-9,CASSLSGGAGDTQYF
TRBJ2-1,TRBV7-2,CASSSWTGQEQFF
TRBJ1-5,TRBV19,CARTRGQGRSRRNQPQHF
TRBJ1-5,TRBV7-9,CASSLGGGIGQPQHF
TRBJ1-2,TRBV30,CAWSVGQPYGYTF
TRBJ1-5,TRBV19,CASNPPGQNQPQHF
TRBJ2-5,TRBV7-6,CASGRTQETQYF
TRBJ2-5,TRBV7-2,CASSLGLAEETQYF
TRBJ2-1,TRBV6-1,CASSGMIDRYNEQFF
TRBJ1-1,TRBV7-6,CASSAGLRNTEAFF
TRBJ2-3,TRBV9,CASSAWTGDTDTQYF
TRBJ2-3,TRBV29-1,CSAEQSSVDTQYF
TRBJ2-7,TRBV5-1,CASSDPRDGGMEQYF
TRBJ1-2,TRBV29-1,CSVGGIGTGRTYGYTF
TRBJ2-4,TRBV6-5,CASRQGPAKNIQYF